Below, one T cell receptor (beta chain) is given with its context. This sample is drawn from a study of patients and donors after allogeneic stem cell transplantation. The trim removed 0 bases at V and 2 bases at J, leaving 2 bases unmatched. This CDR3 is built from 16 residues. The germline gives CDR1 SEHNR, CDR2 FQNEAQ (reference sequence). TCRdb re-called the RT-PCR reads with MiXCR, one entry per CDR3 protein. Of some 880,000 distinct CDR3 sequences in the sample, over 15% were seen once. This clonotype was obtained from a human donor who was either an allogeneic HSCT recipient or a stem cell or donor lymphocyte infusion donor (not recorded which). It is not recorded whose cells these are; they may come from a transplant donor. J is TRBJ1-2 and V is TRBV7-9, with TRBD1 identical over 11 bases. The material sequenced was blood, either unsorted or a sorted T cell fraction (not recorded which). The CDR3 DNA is TGTGCCAGCAGCTTAGCTTGGGACAGGGGGAACTATGGCTACACCTTC. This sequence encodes CASSLAWDRGNYGYTF.